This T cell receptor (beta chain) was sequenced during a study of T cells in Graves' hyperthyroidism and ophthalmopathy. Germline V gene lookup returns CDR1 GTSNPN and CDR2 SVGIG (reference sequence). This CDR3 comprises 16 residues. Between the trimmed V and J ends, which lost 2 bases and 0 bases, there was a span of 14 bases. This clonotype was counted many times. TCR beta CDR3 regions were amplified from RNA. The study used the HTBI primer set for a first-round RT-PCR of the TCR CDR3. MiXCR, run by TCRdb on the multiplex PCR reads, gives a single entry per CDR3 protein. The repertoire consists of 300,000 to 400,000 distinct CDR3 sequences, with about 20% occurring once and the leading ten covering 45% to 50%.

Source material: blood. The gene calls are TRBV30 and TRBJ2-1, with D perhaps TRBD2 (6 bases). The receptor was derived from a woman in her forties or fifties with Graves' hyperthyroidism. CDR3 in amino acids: CAWSLYRGSSYNEQFF. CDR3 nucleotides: TGTGCCTGGAGTTTGTACCGGGGGAGCTCCTACAATGAGCAGTTCTTC.